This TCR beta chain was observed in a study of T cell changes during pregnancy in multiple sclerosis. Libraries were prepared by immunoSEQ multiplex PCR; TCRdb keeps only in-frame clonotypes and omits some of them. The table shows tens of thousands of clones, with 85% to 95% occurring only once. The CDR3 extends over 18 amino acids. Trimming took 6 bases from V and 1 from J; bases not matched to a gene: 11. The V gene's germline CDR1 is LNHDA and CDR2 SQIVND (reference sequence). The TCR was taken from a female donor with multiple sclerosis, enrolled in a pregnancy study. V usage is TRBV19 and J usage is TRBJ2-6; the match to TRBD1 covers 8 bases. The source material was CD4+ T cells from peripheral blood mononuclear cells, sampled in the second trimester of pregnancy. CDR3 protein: CASRQGQGGLSGANVLTF. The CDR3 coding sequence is TGTGCCAGTAGACAAGGACAGGGAGGACTTTCTGGGGCCAACGTCCTGACTTTC. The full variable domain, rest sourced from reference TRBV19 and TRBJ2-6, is DGGITQSPKYLFRKEGQNVTLSCEQNLNHDAMYWYRQDPGQGLRLIYYSQIVNDFQKGDIAEGYSVSREKKESFPLTVTSAQKNPTAFYLCASRQGQGGLSGANVLTFGAGSRLTVL.